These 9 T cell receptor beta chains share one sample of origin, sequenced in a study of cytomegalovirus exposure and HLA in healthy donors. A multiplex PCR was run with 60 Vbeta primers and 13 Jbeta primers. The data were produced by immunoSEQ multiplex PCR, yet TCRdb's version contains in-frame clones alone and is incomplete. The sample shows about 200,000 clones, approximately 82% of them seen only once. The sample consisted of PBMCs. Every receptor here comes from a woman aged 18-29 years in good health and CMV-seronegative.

In DNA, the CDR3 is TGTGCCAGCAGCCCCGGACTAGCGGGCACCTACGAGCAGTACGTC. Protein product: CASSPGLAGTYEQYV. The chain links TRBV5-4 to TRBJ2-7; the match to TRBD2 covers 11 bases. V dropped 4 bases and J dropped 2; count of bases not matched to a gene: 5. The CDR3 runs 15 residues. Per germline, CDR1 SGHNT and CDR2 YYREEE (reference sequence).

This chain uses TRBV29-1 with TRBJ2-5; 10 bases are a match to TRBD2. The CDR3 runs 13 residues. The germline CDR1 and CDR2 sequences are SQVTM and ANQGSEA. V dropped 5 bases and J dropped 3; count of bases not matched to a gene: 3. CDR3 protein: CSVTGLAEETQYF. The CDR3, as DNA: TGCAGCGTTACCGGACTAGCGGAAGAGACCCAGTACTTC.

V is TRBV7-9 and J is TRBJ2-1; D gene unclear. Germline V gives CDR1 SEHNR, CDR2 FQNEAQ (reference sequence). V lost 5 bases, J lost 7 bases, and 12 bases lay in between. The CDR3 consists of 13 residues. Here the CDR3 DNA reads TGTGCCAGCAGCCCGGGTAGTCGAAATGAGCAGTTCTTC. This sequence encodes CASSPGSRNEQFF. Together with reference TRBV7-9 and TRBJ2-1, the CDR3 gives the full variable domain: DTGVSQNPRHKITKRGQNVTFRCDPISEHNRLYWYRQTLGQGPEFLTYFQNEAQLEKSRLLSDRFSAERPKGSFSTLEIQRTEQGDSAMYLCASSPGSRNEQFFGPGTRLTVL.

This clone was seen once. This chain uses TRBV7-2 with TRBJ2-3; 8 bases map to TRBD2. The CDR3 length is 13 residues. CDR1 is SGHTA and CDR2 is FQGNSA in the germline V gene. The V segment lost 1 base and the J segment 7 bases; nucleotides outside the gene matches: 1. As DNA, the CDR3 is TGTGCCAGCAGCTTAGGGACTAGCAATACGCAGTATTTT. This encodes CASSLGTSNTQYF.

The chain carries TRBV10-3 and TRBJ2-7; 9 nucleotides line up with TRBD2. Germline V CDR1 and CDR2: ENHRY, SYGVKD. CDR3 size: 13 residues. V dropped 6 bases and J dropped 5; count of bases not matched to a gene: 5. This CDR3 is CAIRGTSSHEQYF. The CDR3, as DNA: TGTGCCATCAGGGGGACTAGCAGTCACGAGCAGTACTTC.

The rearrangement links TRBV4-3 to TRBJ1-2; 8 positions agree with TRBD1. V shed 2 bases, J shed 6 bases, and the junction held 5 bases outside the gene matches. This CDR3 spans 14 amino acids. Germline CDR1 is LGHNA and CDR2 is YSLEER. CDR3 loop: CASSQWTGRDGYTF. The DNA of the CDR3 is TGCGCCAGCAGCCAATGGACAGGGAGGGATGGCTACACCTTC.

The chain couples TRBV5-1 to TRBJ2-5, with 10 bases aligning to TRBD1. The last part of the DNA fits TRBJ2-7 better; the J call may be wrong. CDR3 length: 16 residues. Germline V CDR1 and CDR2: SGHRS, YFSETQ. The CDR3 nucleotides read TGCGCCAGCAGCCAACGACCCGGGACAGGGGCCTACGAGCAGTACTTC. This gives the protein CASSQRPGTGAYEQYF.

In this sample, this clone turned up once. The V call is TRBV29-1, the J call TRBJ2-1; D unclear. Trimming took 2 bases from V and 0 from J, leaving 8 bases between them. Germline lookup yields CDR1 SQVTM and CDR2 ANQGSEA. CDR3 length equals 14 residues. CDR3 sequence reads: CSVETQNSYNEQFF. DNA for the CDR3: TGCAGCGTTGAAACACAGAACTCCTACAATGAGCAGTTCTTC.

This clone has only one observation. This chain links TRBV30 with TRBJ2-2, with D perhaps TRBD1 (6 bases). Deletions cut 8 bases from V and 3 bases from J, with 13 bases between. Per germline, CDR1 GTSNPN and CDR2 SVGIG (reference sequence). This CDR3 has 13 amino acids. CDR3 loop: CATTGKHTGELFF. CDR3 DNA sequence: TGTGCCACAACAGGGAAACACACCGGGGAGCTGTTTTTT.